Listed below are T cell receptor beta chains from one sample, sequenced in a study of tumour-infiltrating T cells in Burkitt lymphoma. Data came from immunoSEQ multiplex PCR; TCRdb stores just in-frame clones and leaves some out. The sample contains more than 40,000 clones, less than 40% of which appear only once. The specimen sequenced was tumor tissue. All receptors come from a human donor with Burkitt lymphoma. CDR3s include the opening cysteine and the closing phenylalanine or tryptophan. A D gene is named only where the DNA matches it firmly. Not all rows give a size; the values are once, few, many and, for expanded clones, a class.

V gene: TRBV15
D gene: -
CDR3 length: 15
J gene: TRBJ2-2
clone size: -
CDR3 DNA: TGTGCCACCAGCAGAGAACGACCGGGGGCCGGGGAGCTGTTTTTT
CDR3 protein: CATSRERPGAGELFF

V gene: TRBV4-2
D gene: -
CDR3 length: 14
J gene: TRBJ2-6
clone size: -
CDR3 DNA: TGTGCCAGCAGCCATGCCCCGGGGGCCAACGTCCTGACTTTC
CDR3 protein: CASSHAPGANVLTF

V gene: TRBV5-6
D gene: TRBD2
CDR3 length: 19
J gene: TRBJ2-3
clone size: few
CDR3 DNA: TGTGCCAGCAGCCGGGCCGGGACTAGCGGGGGGACTAGCACAGATACGCAGTATTTT
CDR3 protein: CASSRAGTSGGTSTDTQYF

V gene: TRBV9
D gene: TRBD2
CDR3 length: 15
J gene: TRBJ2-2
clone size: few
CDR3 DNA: TGTGCCAGCAGCGTGGGGGAGGGATGGGGCGGGGAGCTGTTTTTT
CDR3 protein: CASSVGEGWGGELFF

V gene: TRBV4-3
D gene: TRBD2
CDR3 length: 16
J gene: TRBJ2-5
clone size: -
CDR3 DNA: TGCGCCAGCAGCCCACGGACTAGCGGGGGACAAGAGACCCAGTACTTC
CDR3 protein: CASSPRTSGGQETQYF

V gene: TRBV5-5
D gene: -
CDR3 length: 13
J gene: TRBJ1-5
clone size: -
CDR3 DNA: TGTGCCAGCAGCTCCGGGGAGGATCAGCCCCAGCATTTT
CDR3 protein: CASSSGEDQPQHF

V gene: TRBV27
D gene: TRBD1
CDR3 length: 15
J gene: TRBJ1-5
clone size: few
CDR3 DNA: TGTGCCAGCAGTTTATCGCGACAGGGGAATCAGCCCCAGCATTTT
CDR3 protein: CASSLSRQGNQPQHF

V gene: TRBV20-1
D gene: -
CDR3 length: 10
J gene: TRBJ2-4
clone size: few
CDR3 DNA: TGCAGTGCTACGGGGGATGTGAGGTACTTC
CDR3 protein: CSATGDVRYF

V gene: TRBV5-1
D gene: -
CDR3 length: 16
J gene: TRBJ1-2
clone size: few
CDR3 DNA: TGCGCCAGCAGCTACGGGGACATGGACCGAAAGGATGGCTACACCTTC
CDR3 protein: CASSYGDMDRKDGYTF

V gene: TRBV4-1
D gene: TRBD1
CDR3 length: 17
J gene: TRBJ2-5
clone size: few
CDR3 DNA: TGCGCCAGCAGCCAAGAGTCCGGACAGGGGATTCCAGAGACCCAGTACTTC
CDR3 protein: CASSQESGQGIPETQYF

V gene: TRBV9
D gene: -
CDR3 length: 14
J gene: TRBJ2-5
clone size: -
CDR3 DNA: TGTGCCAGCAGCCTGTGGGGGAACCAAGAGACCCAGTACTTC
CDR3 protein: CASSLWGNQETQYF

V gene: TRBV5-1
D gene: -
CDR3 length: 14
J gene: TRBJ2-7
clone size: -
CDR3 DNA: TGCGCCAGCAGCCCCGGGACACAATCCTACGAGCAGTACTTC
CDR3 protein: CASSPGTQSYEQYF

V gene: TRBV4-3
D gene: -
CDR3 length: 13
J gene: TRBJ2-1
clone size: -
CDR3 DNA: TGCGCCAGCAGCCAAGGGGTGCGGGGTGAGCAGTTCTTC
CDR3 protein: CASSQGVRGEQFF

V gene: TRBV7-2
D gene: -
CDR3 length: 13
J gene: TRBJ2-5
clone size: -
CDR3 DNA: TGTGCCAGCAGCTTAGCGAGGACAGTGCCCCAGTACTTC
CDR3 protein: CASSLARTVPQYF

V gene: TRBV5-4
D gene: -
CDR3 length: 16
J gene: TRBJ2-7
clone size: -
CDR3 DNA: TGTGCCAGCAGCGCTCCCCGGGACGCCTTATCCAGCGAGCAGTACTTC
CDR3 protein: CASSAPRDALSSEQYF

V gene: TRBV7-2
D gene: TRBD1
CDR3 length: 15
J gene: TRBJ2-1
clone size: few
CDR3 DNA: TGTGCCAGCAGCCGGGGACAGGTCGGAAACAATGAGCAGTTCTTC
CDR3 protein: CASSRGQVGNNEQFF

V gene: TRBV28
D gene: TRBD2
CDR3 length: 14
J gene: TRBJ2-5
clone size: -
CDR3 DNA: TGTGCCTCGGCGGCTAGCGGGGGGACGGAGACCCAGTACTTC
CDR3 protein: CASAASGGTETQYF

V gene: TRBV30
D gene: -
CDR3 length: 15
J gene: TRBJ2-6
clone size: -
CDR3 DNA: TGTGCCTTCCACGGGGCCCACTCTGGGGCCAACGTCCTGACTTTC
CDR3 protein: CAFHGAHSGANVLTF

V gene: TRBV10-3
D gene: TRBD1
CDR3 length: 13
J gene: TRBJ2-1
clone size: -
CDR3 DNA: TGTGCCATCAGACAGGGGCCGTACAATGAGCAGTTCTTC
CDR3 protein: CAIRQGPYNEQFF

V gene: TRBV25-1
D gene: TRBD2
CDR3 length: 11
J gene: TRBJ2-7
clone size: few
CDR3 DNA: TGTGCCAGCAGTCTAGCGGGCGAGCAGTACTTC
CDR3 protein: CASSLAGEQYF

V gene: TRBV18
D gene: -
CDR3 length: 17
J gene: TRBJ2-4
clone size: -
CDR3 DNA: TGTGCCAGCTCACCAGAAGTTCGCAACTTAGCCAAAAACATTCAGTACTTC
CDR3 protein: CASSPEVRNLAKNIQYF

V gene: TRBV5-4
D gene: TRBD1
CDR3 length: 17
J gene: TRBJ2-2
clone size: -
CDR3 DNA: TGTGCCAGCACCTCCGCAAGACAGGGGGCTTTCGCCGGGGAGCTGTTTTTT
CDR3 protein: CASTSARQGAFAGELFF

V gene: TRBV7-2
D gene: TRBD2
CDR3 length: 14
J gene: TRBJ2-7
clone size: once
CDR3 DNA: TGTGCCAGCAGCTGGAGCGGGGGAGCGTACGAGCAGTACTTC
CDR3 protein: CASSWSGGAYEQYF

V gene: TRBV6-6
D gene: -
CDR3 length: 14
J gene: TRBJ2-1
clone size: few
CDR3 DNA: TGTGCCAGCAGTTACATCGAGATCCACAATGAGCAGTTCTTC
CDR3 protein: CASSYIEIHNEQFF

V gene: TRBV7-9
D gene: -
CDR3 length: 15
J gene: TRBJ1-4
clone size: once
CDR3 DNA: TGTGCCAGCAGCCTGTGGACACGCCCCCGGGAAAAACTGTTTTTT
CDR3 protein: CASSLWTRPREKLFF